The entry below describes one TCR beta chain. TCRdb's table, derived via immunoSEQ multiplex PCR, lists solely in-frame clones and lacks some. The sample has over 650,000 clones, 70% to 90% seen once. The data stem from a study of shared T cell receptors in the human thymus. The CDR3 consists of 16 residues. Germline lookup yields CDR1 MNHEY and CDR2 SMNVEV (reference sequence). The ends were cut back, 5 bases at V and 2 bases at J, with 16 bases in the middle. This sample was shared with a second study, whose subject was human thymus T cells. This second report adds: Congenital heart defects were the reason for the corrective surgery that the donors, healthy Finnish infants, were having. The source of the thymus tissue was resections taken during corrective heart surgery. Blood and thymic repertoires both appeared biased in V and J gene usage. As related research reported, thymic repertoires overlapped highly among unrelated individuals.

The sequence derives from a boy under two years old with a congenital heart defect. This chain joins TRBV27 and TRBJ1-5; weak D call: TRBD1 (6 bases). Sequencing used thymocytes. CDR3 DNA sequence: TGTGCCAGCAGTGCCTCCAGGGGCGGAGGCAATCAGCCCCAGCATTTT. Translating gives CASSASRGGGNQPQHF.